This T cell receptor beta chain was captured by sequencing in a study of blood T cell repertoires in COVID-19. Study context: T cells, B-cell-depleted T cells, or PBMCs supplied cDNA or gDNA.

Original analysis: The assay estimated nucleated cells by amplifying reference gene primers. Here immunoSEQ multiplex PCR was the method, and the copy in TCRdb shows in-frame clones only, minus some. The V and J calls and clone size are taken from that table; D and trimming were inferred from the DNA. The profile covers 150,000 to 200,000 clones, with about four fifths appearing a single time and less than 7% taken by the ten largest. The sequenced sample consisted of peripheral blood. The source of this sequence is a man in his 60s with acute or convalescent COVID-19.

CDR3 amino acids: CASGPGQGASNEQFF. The CDR3 coding sequence is TGTGCCAGTGGTCCGGGACAGGGGGCATCCAATGAGCAGTTCTTC. V gene TRBV19 combines with J gene TRBJ2-1; the match to TRBD1 covers 12 bases. The CDR3 consists of 15 residues. Germline V gene sequence: CDR1 LNHDA, CDR2 SQIVND (reference sequence). J gave up 6 bases and V 8 bases, and 8 bases lay outside the gene matches.